Each of the 22 T cell receptor beta chains below was sequenced from the same sample in a study of identifying expanded T cells in peripheral blood. Here immunoSEQ multiplex PCR was the method, and the copy in TCRdb shows in-frame clones only, minus some. The sample gives approximately 110,000 clones, about 85% of which show up once; 8% to 9% is in the top ten. Material for sequencing was blood. All receptors derive from a person aged 18 to 69 in good health.

The chain links TRBV6-5 to TRBJ1-5, with D possibly being TRBD1 (5 bases). The CDR3 is 13 residues long. The V end was cut by 0 bases, the J end by 5 bases, with 5 bases between. Germline assignment: CDR1 MNHEY and CDR2 SVGAGI. The CDR3 nucleotides are TGTGCCAGCAGTTACTCGGGGGATCAGCCCCAGCATTTT. This codes for CASSYSGDQPQHF.

The chain employs TRBV15 and TRBJ1-3; D remains unclear. The CDR3 totals 18 residues. Trimming removed 0 bases from V and 0 bases from J, with 15 bases in between. Germline V gives CDR1 LNHNV, CDR2 YYDKDF (reference sequence). Here the CDR3 DNA reads TGTGCCACCAGCAGAGATAGAGACCGCCGGGGCTCTGGAAACACCATATATTTT. This codes for CATSRDRDRRGSGNTIYF.

This clone was seen just once. This chain links TRBV4-3 with TRBJ2-7; possible D gene TRBD2, 6 bases. The CDR3 sequence is 16 residues long. The germline CDR1 and CDR2 sequences are LGHNA and YSLEER. V was cut by 4 bases and J by 2 bases, with 18 bases left in between. Written as DNA, the CDR3 is TGCGCCAGCAGCCCTTCGAGGGGCGGGGAAACCTACGAGCAGTACTTC. This encodes CASSPSRGGETYEQYF.

The chain uses TRBV2 and TRBJ1-1; no clear D gene. The CDR3 loop spans 15 amino acids. V dropped 4 bases and J dropped 2 bases, with 14 bases sitting between them. Germline V gene sequence: CDR1 SNHLY, CDR2 FYNNEI. The CDR3 DNA reads TGTGCCAGCAGTGTGGGTCCGGCAGGTAACACTGAAGCTTTCTTT. Protein product: CASSVGPAGNTEAFF.

The chain combines TRBV19 with TRBJ1-1, with TRBD1 matching over 10 bases. Trimming took 2 bases from V and 5 from J; bases not matched to a gene: 5. The CDR3 sequence is 15 residues long. CDR1 and CDR2 (germline): LNHDA, SQIVND (reference sequence). Here the CDR3 reads CASSIWTGGRTEAFF. The CDR3 nucleotides are TGTGCCAGTAGTATATGGACAGGGGGAAGGACTGAAGCTTTCTTT. The full variable domain, completed using reference TRBV19 and TRBJ1-1, is DGGITQSPKYLFRKEGQNVTLSCEQNLNHDAMYWYRQDPGQGLRLIYYSQIVNDFQKGDIAEGYSVSREKKESFPLTVTSAQKNPTAFYLCASSIWTGGRTEAFFGQGTRLTVV.

The gene calls are TRBV5-6 and TRBJ2-5; no clear D gene. This CDR3 has 13 residues. Germline CDR1 and CDR2: SGHDT and YYEEEE. The germline V and J ends were trimmed by 2 bases and 4 bases, with 9 bases remaining between them. The CDR3 protein is CASSLGRRETQYF. CDR3 nucleotide sequence: TGTGCCAGCAGCTTAGGGCGAAGAGAGACCCAGTACTTC.

On this clone itself: At the DNA level, this CDR3 is encoded by other sequences in the same sample as well. J is TRBJ1-5 and V is TRBV29-1; 11 positions agree with TRBD1. The CDR3 length is 19 residues. V dropped 1 base and J dropped 0; count of bases not matched to a gene: 11. Germline V gene sequence: CDR1 SQVTM, CDR2 ANQGSEA. CDR3 nucleotides: TGCAGCGTTGAAGGAGGTGGGGGGACAGGGGGTGATAGCAATCAGCCCCAGCATTTT. Protein sequence: CSVEGGGGTGGDSNQPQHF.

In the case of this clone: A read error is possible here, since a much larger clone lies one base away. The chain employs TRBV28 and TRBJ1-1; D is undetermined. The CDR3 runs to 11 residues. Germline V gives CDR1 MDHEN, CDR2 SYDVKM. V lost 3 bases and J 4 bases, leaving 3 bases between the germline ends. The CDR3 is CASSFVTEAFF. The CDR3 bases are TGTGCCAGCAGTTTTGTCACTGAAGCTTTCTTT.

The gene calls are TRBV4-1 and TRBJ2-7, with 15 bases identical to TRBD2. Germline loops: CDR1 MGHRA, CDR2 YSYEKL. CDR3 size: 16 residues. J was trimmed by 3 bases and V by 4 bases; bases with no gene match: 4. The CDR3 sequence is CASSRGLAGGFYEQYF. In DNA, the CDR3 is TGCGCCAGCAGCCGGGGACTAGCGGGAGGATTCTACGAGCAGTACTTC.

The chain recombines TRBV7-3 with TRBJ2-3; weak D call: TRBD2 (5 bases). From germline, CDR1 is SGHTA and CDR2 FQGTGA. The V end lost 5 bases, the J end lost 4 bases, and 19 bases lay between the germline ends. This CDR3 contains 16 residues. CDR3 DNA sequence: TGTGCCAGCAGCCGACCCCCCACGGAGGTTGCAGATACGCAGTATTTT. This encodes CASSRPPTEVADTQYF.

The chain joins TRBV4-1 to TRBJ1-2; the D gene is possibly TRBD1 (5 bases). Trimming left V 0 bases short and J 8 bases short, with 13 bases between. The germline V gene has CDR1 MGHRA and CDR2 YSYEKL. This CDR3 region has 14 residues. CDR3 in DNA: TGCGCCAGCAGCCAAGATGGGCAGGGAAGCGGCTACACCTTC. As protein: CASSQDGQGSGYTF.

J is TRBJ1-4 and V is TRBV6-1; D remains unclear. The length of the CDR3 is 11 residues. The V and J ends lost 4 bases and 7 bases respectively, with 4 bases between them. CDR1 MNHNS and CDR2 SASEGT come from the germline V gene. DNA of the CDR3: TGTGCCAGCAGTGTCGTTGAAAAACTGTTTTTT. Protein: CASSVVEKLFF.

The rearrangement joins TRBV2 to TRBJ1-1; tentatively, D is TRBD1 (6 bases). The CDR3 spans 12 residues. V was trimmed by 8 bases and J by 7 bases, leaving 14 bases between them. Germline lookup yields CDR1 SNHLY and CDR2 FYNNEI. In DNA form, the CDR3 reads TGTGCCAGCGAAACGGGGGCCAATGAAGCTTTCTTT. This sequence encodes CASETGANEAFF.

The gene calls are TRBV15 and TRBJ2-5; TRBD2 might be the D (7 bases). The germline V gene has CDR1 LNHNV and CDR2 YYDKDF (reference sequence). Trimming stripped 3 bases from V and 5 bases from J, with 19 bases between. This CDR3 contains 16 residues. This chain's CDR3 is CATSRGWEAGAETQYF. In nucleotides, the CDR3 is TGTGCCACCAGCAGGGGCTGGGAGGCGGGGGCGGAGACCCAGTACTTC.

This chain connects TRBV7-9 to TRBJ1-1; 8 bases map to TRBD1. The CDR3 sequence is 11 residues long. With 7 bases clipped from V and 10 bases from J, the junction kept 5 bases outside the gene matches. Germline lookup yields CDR1 SEHNR and CDR2 FQNEAQ (reference sequence). CDR3 sequence: CASTRTGLAFF. The DNA for the CDR3 is TGTGCCAGCACCAGGACAGGGCTAGCTTTCTTT.

This chain joins TRBV6-5 and TRBJ2-3; unclear D gene. This CDR3 has 14 residues. Germline CDR1 and CDR2: MNHEY and SVGAGI. The germline V and J ends were trimmed by 0 bases and 3 bases, with 7 bases remaining between them. CDR3 nucleotides: TGTGCCAGCAGTTACTCGGGCAATACAGATACGCAGTATTTT. Amino acid sequence: CASSYSGNTDTQYF.

The rearrangement uses TRBV5-1 and TRBJ2-3, with 13 bases fitting TRBD2. CDR1 is SGHRS, CDR2 YFSETQ, per germline. The CDR3 has 16 residues. J was trimmed by 3 bases and V by 4 bases; bases with no gene match: 5. Here the CDR3 DNA reads TGCGCCAGCAGCGAGGGGACTAGCGGGGCGACAGATACGCAGTATTTT. Protein: CASSEGTSGATDTQYF.

This sequence joins TRBV5-1 and TRBJ2-5; TRBD2 is a possible D gene (6 bases). The CDR3 has 17 residues. The V end lost 0 bases, the J end lost 3 bases, and 18 bases lay between the germline ends. Germline V gene lookup returns CDR1 SGHRS and CDR2 YFSETQ. CDR3 bases: TGCGCCAGCAGCTTGGAGGGCGGACTATTCAACAAAGAGACCCAGTACTTC. Translated: CASSLEGGLFNKETQYF.

This chain connects TRBV5-1 to TRBJ2-1; 8 bases match TRBD2. Unmatched junction bases numbered 4, after V lost 0 bases and J lost 5 bases. CDR3 size: 15 residues. Germline V gene sequence: CDR1 SGHRS, CDR2 YFSETQ. The CDR3 sequence: CASSLVGGGNNEQFF. The CDR3, as DNA: TGCGCCAGCAGCTTGGTAGGCGGGGGGAACAATGAGCAGTTCTTC.

The CDR3 bases are TGTGCCAGCAGTGAATCGACTTTGGGTTCACCCCTCCACTTT. This encodes CASSESTLGSPLHF. The J gene is TRBJ1-6, the V gene TRBV2, with unresolved D. Germline CDR1 SNHLY, CDR2 FYNNEI. The CDR3 has 14 residues. V dropped 2 bases and J dropped 9 bases, with 11 bases sitting between them.

The rearrangement joins TRBV5-6 to TRBJ2-5; 7 bases fit TRBD1. Trimming removed 4 bases from V and 3 bases from J; junction bases left unmatched: 3. This CDR3 contains 13 residues. Germline V gives CDR1 SGHDT, CDR2 YYEEEE. The CDR3 DNA is TGTGCCAGCAGCCCGACAGGGAAAGAGACCCAGTACTTC. It codes for CASSPTGKETQYF.

The chain recombines TRBV2 with TRBJ2-5; 8 nucleotides match TRBD1. The length of the CDR3 is 12 residues. The germline gives CDR1 SNHLY, CDR2 FYNNEI. V dropped 11 bases and J dropped 4; count of bases not matched to a gene: 6. For the CDR3, the DNA is TGTGCCGGGGGAGGACAGGGAGAGACCCAGTACTTC. Its translation is CAGGGQGETQYF.